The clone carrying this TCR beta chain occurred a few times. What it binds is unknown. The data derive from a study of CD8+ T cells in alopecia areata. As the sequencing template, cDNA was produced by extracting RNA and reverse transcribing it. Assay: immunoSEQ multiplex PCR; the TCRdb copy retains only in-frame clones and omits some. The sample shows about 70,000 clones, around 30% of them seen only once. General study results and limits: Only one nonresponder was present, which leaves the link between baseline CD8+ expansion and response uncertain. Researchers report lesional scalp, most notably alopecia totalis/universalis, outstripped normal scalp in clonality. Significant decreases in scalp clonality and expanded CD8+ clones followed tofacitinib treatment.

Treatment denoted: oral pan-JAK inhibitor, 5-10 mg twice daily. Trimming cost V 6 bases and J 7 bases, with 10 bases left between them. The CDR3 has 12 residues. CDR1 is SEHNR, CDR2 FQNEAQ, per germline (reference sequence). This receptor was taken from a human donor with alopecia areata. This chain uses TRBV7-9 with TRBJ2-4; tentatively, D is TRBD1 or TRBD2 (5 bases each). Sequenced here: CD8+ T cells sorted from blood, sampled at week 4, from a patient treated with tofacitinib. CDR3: CASRGTPNIQYF. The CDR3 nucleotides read TGTGCCAGCAGAGGGACCCCCAACATTCAGTACTTC.